This T cell receptor (beta chain) is from a study of T cell repertoires in cytomegalovirus infection. In the study overall: CMV epitopes in the study were HLA-C-restricted (recently identified) and HLA-B-restricted (well studied). Public TCR beta signatures marked donors with CMV infection and the matching HLA.

Using its own MiXCR run on the reads, TCRdb lists one record per CDR3 protein. The sample lists 450,000 to 650,000 distinct CDR3 sequences; around 40% were seen once. Study-wide results and caveats: There were HLA-C-restricted CMV-specific TCR beta clonotypes dominating the ex vivo response. Of the TCR beta families, the public ones yielded a cumulative frequency that identified carriers of CMV plus the relevant HLA.

Comment on this clonotype: The target antigen is unknown.

This clonotype was sampled from a human donor in good health (CMV status not recorded). Some clones in this sample may be carry-over from other donors' samples. This specimen consisted of cultured PBMCs, obtained from culture after CMV antigen stimulation.

The CDR3 protein is CASSGGTTSTDTQYF. In DNA, the CDR3 is TGTGCCAGCAGTGGCGGGACAACTAGCACAGATACGCAGTATTTT. The chain recombines TRBV27 with TRBJ2-3; D may correspond to TRBD1 or TRBD2 (6 bases each). The CDR3 extends over 15 amino acids. Germline-derived CDR1 and CDR2 are MNHEY and SMNVEV (reference sequence). Trimming took off 5 bases at V and 0 bases at J, with 12 bases between the two ends.